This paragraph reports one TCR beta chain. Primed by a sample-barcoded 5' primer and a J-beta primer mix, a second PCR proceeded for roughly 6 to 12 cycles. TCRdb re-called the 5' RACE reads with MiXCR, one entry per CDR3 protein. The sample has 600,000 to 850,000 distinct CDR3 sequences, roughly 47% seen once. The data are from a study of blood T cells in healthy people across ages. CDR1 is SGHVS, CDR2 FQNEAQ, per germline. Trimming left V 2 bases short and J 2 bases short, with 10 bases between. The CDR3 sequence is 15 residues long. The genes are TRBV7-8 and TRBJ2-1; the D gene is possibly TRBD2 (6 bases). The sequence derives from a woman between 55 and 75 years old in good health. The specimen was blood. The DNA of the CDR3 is TGTGCCAGCAGCTTAACGCGGGATCCCTACAATGAGCAGTTCTTC. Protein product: CASSLTRDPYNEQFF.